The 4 T cell receptor beta chains below come from one sample, sequenced in a study of T cell repertoires in cytomegalovirus infection. TCRdb fed the reads into MiXCR, producing one record per CDR3 protein. The profile covers nearly 550,000 distinct CDR3 sequences, with about 15% appearing a single time and more than 20% taken by the ten largest. Material for sequencing was CD8+ T cells from PBMCs. The receptors come from a human donor in good health (CMV status not recorded). Some clones in this sample may be carry-over from other donors' samples.

Concerning this clonotype itself: Possible read error: a much larger clone is one base away. The chain uses TRBV27 and TRBJ2-1; no clear D. This CDR3 region has 13 residues. CDR1 is MNHEY and CDR2 is SMNVEV in the germline V gene (reference sequence). V lost 2 bases to trimming and J lost 6 bases, with 8 bases between them. CDR3 sequence reads: CASSLPGCNEQFF. The DNA of the CDR3 is TGTGCCAGCAGTTTACCAGGTTGCAATGAGCAGTTCTTC.

This clonotype was recorded many times. This sequence joins TRBV6-6 and TRBJ2-1, with a tentative D call TRBD2 (6 bases). The germline gives CDR1 MNHNY, CDR2 SVGAGI (reference sequence). CDR3 size: 16 residues. V was pared by 2 bases and J by 4 bases, with 15 bases between. The CDR3 sequence is CASSYRIREVYNEQFF. In DNA, the CDR3 is TGTGCCAGCAGTTACCGAATCAGGGAGGTTTACAATGAGCAGTTCTTC.

V usage is TRBV6-6 and J usage is TRBJ2-1; 8 bases are shared with TRBD1. This CDR3 spans 17 amino acids. Trimming cost V 6 bases and J 3 bases; bases outside gene matches: 13. Germline V gene data show CDR1 as MNHNY and CDR2 as SVGAGI (reference sequence). The CDR3 reads CASSTGQGRLGYNEQFF. DNA of the CDR3: TGTGCCAGCAGCACCGGACAGGGCCGGCTGGGCTACAATGAGCAGTTCTTC.

This clonotype was detected only a few times. The V and J genes are TRBV5-1 and TRBJ2-5; the match to TRBD2 covers 11 bases. With 9 bases clipped from V and 2 bases from J, the junction kept 6 bases outside the gene matches. The germline V gene has CDR1 SGHRS and CDR2 YFSETQ. The CDR3 is 14 amino acids. CDR3 region: CATRTSGLQETQYF. CDR3 in DNA: TGCGCCACCCGGACTAGCGGGTTGCAAGAGACCCAGTACTTC. Full variable domain (outside the CDR3, taken from reference TRBV5-1 and TRBJ2-5): KAGVTQTPRYLIKTRGQQVTLSCSPISGHRSVSWYQQTPGQGLQFLFEYFSETQRNKGNFPGRFSGRQFSNSRSEMNVSTLELGDSALYLCATRTSGLQETQYFGPGTRLLVL.